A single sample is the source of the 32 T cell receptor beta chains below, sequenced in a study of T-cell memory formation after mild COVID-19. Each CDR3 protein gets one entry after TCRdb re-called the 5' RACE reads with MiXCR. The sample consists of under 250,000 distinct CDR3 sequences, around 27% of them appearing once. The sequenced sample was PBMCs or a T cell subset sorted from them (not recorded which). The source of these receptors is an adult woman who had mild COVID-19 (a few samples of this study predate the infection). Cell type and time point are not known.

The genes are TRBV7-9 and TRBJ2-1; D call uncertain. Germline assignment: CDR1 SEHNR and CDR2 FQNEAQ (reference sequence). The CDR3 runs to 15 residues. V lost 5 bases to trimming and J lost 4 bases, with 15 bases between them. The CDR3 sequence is CASSPSGTRYNEQFF. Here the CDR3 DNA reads TGTGCCAGCAGCCCCTCCGGCACCCGATACAATGAGCAGTTCTTC.

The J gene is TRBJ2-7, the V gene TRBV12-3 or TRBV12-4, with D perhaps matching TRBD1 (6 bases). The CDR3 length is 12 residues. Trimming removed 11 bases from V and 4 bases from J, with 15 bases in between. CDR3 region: CASGRGIYEQYF. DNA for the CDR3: TGTGCCTCGGGCAGGGGTATTTACGAGCAGTACTTC.

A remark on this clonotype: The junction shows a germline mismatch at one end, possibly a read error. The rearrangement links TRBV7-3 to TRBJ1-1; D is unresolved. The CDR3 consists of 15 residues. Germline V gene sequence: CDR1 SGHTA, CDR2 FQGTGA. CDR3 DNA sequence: TGTGCCAGCAGCGTAACCCGCGGACCGAACACTGAAGCTTTCTTT. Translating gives CASSVTRGPNTEAFF.

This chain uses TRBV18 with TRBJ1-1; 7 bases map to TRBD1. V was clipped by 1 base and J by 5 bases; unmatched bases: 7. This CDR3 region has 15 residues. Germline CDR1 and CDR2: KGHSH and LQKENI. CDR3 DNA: TGTGCCAGCTCACCACTGAGAGGGGGCTCTACTGAAGCTTTCTTT. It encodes CASSPLRGGSTEAFF. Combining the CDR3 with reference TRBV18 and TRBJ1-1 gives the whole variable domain NAGVMQNPRHLVRRRGQEARLRCSPMKGHSHVYWYRQLPEEGLKFMVYLQKENIIDESGMPKERFSAEFPKEGPSILRIQQVVRGDSAAYFCASSPLRGGSTEAFFGQGTRLTVV.

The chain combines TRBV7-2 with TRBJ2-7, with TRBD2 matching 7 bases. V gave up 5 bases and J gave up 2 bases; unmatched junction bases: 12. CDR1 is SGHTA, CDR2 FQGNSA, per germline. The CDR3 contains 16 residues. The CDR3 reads CASSPGSGVTTYEQYF. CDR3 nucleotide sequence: TGTGCCAGCAGCCCAGGCAGCGGGGTCACCACCTACGAGCAGTACTTC.

CDR3 DNA sequence: TGCAGCGTCGAGGGGGATCGCGGCTACACCTTC. Its translation: CSVEGDRGYTF. The V gene is TRBV29-1, the J gene TRBJ1-2, with D possibly matching TRBD1 (6 bases). Looked up from germline, CDR1 is SQVTM and CDR2 is ANQGSEA. The CDR3 runs 11 residues. Trimming left V 6 bases short and J 8 bases short, with 13 bases between.

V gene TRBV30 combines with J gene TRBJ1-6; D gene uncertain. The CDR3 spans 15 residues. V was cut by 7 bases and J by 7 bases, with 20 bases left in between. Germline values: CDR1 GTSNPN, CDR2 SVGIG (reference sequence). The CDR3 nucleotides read TGTGCCTACGGAATCCCCCCAATAGGCAATTCACCCCTCCACTTT. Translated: CAYGIPPIGNSPLHF.

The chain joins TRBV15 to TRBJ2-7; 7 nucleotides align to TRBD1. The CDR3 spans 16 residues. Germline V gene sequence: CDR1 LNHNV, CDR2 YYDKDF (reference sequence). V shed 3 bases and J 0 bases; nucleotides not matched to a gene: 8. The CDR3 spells CATSRSGGPDSYEQYF. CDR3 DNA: TGTGCCACCAGCAGGTCAGGGGGTCCCGACTCCTACGAGCAGTACTTC.

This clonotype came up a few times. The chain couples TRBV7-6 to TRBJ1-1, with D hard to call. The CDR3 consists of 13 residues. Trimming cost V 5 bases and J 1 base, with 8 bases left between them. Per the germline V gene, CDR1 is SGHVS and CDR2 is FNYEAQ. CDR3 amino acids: CASSTQQNTEAFF. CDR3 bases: TGTGCCAGCAGCACACAGCAGAACACTGAAGCTTTCTTT.

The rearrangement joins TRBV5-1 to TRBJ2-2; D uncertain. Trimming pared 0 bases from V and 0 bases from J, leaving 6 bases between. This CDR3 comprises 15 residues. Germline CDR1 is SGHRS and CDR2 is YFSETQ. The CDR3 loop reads CASSLAQTNTGELFF. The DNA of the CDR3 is TGCGCCAGCAGCTTGGCCCAGACGAACACCGGGGAGCTGTTTTTT.

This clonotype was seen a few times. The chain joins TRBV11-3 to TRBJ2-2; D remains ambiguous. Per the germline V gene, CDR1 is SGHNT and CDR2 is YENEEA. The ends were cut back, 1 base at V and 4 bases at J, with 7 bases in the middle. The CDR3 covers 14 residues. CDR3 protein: CASSLVQTTGELFF. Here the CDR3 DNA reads TGTGCCAGCAGCTTAGTTCAGACCACCGGGGAGCTGTTTTTT.

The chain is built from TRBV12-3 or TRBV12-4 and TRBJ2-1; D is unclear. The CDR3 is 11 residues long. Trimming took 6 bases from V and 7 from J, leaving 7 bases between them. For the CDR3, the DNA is TGTGCCAGCAGCCCCGAGAATGAGCAGTTCTTC. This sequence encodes CASSPENEQFF.

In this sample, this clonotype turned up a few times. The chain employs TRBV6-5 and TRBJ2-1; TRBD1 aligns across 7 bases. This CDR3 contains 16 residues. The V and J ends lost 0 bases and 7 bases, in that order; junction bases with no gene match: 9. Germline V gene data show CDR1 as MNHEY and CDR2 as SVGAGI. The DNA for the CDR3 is TGTGCCAGCAGTTACTCGACAGGGCCGATGGGAAATGAGCAGTTCTTC. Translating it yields CASSYSTGPMGNEQFF.

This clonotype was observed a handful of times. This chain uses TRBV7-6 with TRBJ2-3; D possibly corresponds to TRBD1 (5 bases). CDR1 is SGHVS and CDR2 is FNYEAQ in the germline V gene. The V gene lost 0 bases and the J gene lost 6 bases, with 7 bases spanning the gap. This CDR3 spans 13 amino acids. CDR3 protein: CASSLAPGDTQYF. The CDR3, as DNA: TGTGCCAGCAGCTTAGCCCCAGGGGATACGCAGTATTTT.

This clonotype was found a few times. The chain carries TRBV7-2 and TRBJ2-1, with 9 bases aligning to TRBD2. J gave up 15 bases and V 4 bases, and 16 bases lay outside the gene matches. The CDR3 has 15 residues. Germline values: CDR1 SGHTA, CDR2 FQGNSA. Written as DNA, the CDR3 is TGTGCCAGCAGCTCCGTGGTAGCGGGGGCCCTGCCTCCGTTCTTC. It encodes CASSSVVAGALPPFF.

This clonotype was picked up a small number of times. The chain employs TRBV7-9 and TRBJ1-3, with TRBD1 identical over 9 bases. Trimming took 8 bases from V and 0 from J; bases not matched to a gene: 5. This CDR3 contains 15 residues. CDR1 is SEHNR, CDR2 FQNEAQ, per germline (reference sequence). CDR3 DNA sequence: TGTGCCAGCGACTCGACAGGGGGCTCTGGAAACACCATATATTTT. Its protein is CASDSTGGSGNTIYF.

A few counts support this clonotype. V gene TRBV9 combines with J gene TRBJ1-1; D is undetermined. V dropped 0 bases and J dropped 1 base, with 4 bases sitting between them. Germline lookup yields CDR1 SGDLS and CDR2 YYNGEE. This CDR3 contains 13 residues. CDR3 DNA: TGTGCCAGCAGCGTAGCGGGGAACACTGAAGCTTTCTTT. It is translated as CASSVAGNTEAFF.

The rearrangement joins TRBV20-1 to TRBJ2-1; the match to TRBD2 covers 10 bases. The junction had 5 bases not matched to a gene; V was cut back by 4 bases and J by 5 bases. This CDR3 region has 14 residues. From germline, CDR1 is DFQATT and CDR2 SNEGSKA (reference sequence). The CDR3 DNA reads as TGCAGTGCTATGCTAGCGGGAGTTCACAATGAGCAGTTCTTC. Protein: CSAMLAGVHNEQFF.

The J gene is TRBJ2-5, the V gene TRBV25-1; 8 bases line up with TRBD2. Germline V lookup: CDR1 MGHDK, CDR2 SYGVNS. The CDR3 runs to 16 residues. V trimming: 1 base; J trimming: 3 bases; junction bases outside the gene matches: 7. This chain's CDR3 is CASSEFRGGFKETQYF. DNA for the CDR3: TGTGCCAGCAGTGAATTTCGGGGGGGCTTCAAAGAGACCCAGTACTTC.

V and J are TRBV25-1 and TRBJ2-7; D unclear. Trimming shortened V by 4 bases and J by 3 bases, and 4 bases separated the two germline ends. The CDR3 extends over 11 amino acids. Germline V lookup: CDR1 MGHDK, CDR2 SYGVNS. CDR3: CASSARYEQYF. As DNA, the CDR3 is TGTGCCAGCAGTGCCCGCTACGAGCAGTACTTC.

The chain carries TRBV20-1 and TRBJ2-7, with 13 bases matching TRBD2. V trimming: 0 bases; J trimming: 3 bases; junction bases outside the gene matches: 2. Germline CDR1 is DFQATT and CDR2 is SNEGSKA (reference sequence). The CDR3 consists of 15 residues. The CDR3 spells CSARDGLAGVYEQYF. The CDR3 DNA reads TGCAGTGCTAGAGACGGACTAGCGGGAGTCTACGAGCAGTACTTC.

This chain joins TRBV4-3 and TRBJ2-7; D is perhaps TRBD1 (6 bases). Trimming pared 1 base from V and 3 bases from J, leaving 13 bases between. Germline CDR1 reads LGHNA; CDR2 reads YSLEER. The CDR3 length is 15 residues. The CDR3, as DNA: TGCGCCAGCAGCCAAGTACCCCAGGGGATCTACGAGCAGTACTTC. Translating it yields CASSQVPQGIYEQYF.

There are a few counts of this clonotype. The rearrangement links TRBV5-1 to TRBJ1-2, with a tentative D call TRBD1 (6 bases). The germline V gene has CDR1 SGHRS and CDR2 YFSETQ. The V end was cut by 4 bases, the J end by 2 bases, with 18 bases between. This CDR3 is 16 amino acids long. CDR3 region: CASSPVLRTANYGYTF. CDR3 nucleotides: TGCGCCAGCAGCCCCGTCCTAAGGACAGCAAACTATGGCTACACCTTC.

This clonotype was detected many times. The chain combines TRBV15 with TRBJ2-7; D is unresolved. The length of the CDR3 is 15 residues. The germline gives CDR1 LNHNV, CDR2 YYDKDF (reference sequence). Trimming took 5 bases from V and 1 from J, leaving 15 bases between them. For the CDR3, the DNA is TGTGCCACCAGCCCGCCATTAGCAGTATCCTACGAGCAGTACTTC. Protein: CATSPPLAVSYEQYF.

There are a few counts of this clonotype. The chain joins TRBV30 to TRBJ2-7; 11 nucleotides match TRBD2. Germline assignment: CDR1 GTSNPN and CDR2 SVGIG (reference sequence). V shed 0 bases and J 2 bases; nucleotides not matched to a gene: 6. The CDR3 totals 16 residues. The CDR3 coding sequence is TGTGCCTGGAGTGTAACTAGCGGGGGCCACACCTACGAGCAGTACTTC. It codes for CAWSVTSGGHTYEQYF.

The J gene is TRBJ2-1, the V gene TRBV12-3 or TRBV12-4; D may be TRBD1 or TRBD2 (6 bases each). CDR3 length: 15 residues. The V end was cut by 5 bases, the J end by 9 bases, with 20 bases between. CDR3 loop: CASSPVTGNGGEQFF. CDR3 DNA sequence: TGTGCCAGCAGTCCAGTGACAGGTAACGGGGGTGAGCAGTTCTTC.

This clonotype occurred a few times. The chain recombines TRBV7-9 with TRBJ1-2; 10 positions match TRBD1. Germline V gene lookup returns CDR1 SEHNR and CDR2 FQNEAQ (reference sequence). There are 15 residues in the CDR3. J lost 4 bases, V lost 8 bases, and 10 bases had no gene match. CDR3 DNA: TGTGCCAGCGGCCAGGGACAGGGGTCTTTCTATGGCTACACCTTC. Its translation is CASGQGQGSFYGYTF.

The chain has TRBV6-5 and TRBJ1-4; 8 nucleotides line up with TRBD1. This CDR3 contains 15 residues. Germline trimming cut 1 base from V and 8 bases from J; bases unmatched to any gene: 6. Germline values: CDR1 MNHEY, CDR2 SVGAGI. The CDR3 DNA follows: TGTGCCAGCAGTTACTGGACAGGGTCGCCGGAAAAACTGTTTTTT. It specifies CASSYWTGSPEKLFF.

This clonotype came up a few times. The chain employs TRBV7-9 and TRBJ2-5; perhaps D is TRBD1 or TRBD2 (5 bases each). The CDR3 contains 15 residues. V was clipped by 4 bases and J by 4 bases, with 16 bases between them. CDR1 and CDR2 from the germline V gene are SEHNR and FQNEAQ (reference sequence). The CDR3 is CASSWSRVGRETQYF. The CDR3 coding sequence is TGTGCCAGCAGCTGGTCCAGGGTAGGGAGAGAGACCCAGTACTTC. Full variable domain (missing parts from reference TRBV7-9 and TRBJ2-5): DTGVSQNPRHKITKRGQNVTFRCDPISEHNRLYWYRQTLGQGPEFLTYFQNEAQLEKSRLLSDRFSAERPKGSFSTLEIQRTEQGDSAMYLCASSWSRVGRETQYFGPGTRLLVL.

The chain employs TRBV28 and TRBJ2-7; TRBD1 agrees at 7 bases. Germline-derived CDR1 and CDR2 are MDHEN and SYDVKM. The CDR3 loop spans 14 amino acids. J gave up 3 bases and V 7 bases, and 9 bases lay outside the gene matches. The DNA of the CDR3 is TGTGCCAGCACCGCCAACAGGGGCGGCTACGAGCAGTACTTC. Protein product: CASTANRGGYEQYF.

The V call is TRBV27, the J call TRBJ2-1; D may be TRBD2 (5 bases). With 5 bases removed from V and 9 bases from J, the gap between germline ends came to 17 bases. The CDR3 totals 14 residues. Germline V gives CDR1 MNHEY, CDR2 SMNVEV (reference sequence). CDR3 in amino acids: CASSPSGTYTEQFF. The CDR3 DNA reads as TGTGCCAGCAGTCCCTCGGGAACTTATACTGAGCAGTTCTTC.

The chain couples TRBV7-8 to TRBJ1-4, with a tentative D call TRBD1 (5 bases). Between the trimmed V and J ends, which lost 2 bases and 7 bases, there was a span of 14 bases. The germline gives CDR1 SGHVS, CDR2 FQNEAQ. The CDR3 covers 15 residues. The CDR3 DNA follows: TGTGCCAGCAGCTTAAGGTCGGGGCGCGCTGAAAAACTGTTTTTT. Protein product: CASSLRSGRAEKLFF.